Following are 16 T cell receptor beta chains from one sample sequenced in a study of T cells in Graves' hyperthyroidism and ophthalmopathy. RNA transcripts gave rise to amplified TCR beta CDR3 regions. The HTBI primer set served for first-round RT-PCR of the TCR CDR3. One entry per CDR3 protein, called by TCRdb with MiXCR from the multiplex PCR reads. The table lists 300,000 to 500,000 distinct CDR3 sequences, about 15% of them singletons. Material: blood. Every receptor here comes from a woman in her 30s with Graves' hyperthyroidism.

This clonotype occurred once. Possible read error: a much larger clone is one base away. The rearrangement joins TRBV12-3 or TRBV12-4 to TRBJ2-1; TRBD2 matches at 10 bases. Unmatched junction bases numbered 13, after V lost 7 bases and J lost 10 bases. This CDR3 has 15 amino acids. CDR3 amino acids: CASNVRGLAGEEQFF. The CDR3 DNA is TGTGCCAGCAACGTCAGGGGGCTAGCGGGAGAAGAGCAGTTCTTC.

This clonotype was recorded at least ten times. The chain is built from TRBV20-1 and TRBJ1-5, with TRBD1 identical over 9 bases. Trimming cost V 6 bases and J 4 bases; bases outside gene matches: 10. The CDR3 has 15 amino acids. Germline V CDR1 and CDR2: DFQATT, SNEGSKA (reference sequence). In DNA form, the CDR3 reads TGCAGTGCGCGGTACCCAGGGACAGGGAATCAGCCCCAGCATTTT. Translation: CSARYPGTGNQPQHF.

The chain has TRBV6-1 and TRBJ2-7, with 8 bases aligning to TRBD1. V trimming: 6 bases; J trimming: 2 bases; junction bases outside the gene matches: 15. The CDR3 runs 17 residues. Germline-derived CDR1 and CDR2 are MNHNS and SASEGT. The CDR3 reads CASRLRDRGTGAYEQYF. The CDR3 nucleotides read TGTGCCAGCAGACTAAGAGACAGGGGAACAGGAGCCTACGAGCAGTACTTC.

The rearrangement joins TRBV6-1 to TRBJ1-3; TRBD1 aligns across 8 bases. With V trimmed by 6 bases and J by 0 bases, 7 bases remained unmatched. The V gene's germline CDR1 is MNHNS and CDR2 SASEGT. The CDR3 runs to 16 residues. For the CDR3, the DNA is TGTGCCAGCAGCGCCGGGACAGGATACTCTGGAAACACCATATATTTT. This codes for CASSAGTGYSGNTIYF.

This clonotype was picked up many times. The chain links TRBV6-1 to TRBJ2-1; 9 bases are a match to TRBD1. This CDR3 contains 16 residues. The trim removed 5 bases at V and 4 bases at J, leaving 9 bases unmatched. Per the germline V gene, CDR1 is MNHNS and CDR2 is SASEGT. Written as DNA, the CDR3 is TGTGCCAGCAGTTCCCGTATTGGGACAGGGTACAATGAGCAGTTCTTC. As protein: CASSSRIGTGYNEQFF.

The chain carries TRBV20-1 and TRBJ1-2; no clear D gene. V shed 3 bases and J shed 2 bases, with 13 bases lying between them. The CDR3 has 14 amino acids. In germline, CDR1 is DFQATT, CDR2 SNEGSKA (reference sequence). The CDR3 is CSARVRVGNYGYTF. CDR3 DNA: TGCAGTGCTAGGGTGCGGGTGGGCAACTATGGCTACACCTTC.

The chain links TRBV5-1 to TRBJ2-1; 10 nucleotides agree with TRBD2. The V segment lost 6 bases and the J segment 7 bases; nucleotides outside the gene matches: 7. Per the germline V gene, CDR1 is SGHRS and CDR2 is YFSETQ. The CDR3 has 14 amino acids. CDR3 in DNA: TGCGCCAGCACCAGACTAGCGGGCGTTAATGAGCAGTTCTTC. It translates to CASTRLAGVNEQFF.

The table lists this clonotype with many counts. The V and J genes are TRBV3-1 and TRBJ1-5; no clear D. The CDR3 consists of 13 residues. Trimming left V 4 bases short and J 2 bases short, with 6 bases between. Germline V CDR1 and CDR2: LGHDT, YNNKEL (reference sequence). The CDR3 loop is CASSPPGNQPQHF. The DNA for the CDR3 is TGTGCCAGCAGCCCGCCGGGCAATCAGCCCCAGCATTTT.

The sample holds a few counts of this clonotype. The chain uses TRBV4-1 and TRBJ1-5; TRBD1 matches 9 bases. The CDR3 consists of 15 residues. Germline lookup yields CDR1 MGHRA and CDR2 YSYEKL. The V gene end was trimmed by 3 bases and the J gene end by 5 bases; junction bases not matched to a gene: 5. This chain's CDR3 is CASSQQGQGDQPQHF. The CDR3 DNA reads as TGCGCCAGCAGCCAGCAGGGACAGGGTGATCAGCCCCAGCATTTT.

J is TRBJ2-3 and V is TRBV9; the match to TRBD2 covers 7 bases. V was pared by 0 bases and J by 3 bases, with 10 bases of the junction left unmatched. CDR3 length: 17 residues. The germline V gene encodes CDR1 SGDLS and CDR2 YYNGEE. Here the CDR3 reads CASSVGPRTSRTDTQYF. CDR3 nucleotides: TGTGCCAGCAGCGTAGGTCCCCGGACTAGTAGAACAGATACGCAGTATTTT.

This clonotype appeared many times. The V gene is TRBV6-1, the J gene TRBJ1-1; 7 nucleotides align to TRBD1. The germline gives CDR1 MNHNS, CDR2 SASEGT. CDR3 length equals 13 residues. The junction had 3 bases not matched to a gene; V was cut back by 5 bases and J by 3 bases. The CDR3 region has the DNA TGTGCCAGCAGTTCCGGGACAGACACTGAAGCTTTCTTT. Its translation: CASSSGTDTEAFF.

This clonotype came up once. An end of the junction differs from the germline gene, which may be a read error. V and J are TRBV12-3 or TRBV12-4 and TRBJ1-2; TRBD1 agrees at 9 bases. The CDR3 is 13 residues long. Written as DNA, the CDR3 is TGTGTCAGCAGTAGACAGGGGGACTATGGCTACACCTTC. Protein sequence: CVSSRQGDYGYTF.

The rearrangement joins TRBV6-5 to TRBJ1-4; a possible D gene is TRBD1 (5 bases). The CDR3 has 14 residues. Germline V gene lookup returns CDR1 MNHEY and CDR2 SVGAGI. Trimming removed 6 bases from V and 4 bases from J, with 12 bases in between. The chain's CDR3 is CASSYRQNNEKLFF. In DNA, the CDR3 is TGTGCCAGCAGCTACCGACAGAATAATGAAAAACTGTTTTTT.

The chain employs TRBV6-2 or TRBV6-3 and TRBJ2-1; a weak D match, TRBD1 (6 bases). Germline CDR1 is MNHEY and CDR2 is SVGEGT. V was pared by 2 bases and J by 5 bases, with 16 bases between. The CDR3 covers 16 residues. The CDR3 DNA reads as TGTGCCAGCAGTTACACTCAGGGGATGGGGCACAATGAGCAGTTCTTC. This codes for CASSYTQGMGHNEQFF.

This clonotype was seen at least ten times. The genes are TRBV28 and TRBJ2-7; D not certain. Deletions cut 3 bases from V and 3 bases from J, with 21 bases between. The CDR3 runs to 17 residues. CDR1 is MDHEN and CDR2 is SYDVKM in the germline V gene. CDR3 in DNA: TGTGCCAGCAGTTTTCTGGCGACAAGGTTCCGGAACTACGAGCAGTACTTC. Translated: CASSFLATRFRNYEQYF.

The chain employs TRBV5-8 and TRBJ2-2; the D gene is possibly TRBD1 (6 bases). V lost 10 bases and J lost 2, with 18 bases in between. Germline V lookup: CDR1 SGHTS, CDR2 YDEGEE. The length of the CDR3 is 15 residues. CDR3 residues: CASAMTGTNTGELFF. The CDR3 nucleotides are TGTGCCTCCGCTATGACAGGAACAAACACCGGGGAGCTGTTTTTT.